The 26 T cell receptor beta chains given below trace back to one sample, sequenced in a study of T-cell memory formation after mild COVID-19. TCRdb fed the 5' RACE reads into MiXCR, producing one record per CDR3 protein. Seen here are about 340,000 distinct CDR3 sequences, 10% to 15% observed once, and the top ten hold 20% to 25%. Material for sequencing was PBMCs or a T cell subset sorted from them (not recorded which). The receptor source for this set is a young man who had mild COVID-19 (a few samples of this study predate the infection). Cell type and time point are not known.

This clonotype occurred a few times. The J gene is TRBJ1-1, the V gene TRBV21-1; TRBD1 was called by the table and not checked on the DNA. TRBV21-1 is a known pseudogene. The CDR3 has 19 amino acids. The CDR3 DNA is TGTGCCAGCAGCAATAAAATCACAGGGGGCGATTCCTGGAGAACTGAAGCTTTCTTT. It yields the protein CASSNKITGGDSWRTEAFF.

Here the CDR3 reads CASSLLRLSNTGELFF. Written as DNA, the CDR3 is TGTGCCAGCAGCTTACTTCGGCTATCGAACACCGGGGAGCTGTTTTTT. The chain links TRBV7-9 to TRBJ2-2; D gene ambiguous. The CDR3 is 16 amino acids. V lost 2 bases and J lost 0, with 10 bases in between. The germline CDR1 and CDR2 sequences are SEHNR and FQNEAQ (reference sequence). The full variable domain, rest sourced from reference TRBV7-9 and TRBJ2-2, is DTGVSQNPRHKITKRGQNVTFRCDPISEHNRLYWYRQTLGQGPEFLTYFQNEAQLEKSRLLSDRFSAERPKGSFSTLEIQRTEQGDSAMYLCASSLLRLSNTGELFFGEGSRLTVL.

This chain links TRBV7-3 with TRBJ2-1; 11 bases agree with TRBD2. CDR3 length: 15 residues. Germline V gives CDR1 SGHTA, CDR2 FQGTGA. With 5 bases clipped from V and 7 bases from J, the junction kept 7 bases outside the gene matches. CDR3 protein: CASSPGTSGINEQFF. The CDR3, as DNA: TGTGCCAGCAGCCCCGGGACTAGCGGTATTAATGAGCAGTTCTTC.

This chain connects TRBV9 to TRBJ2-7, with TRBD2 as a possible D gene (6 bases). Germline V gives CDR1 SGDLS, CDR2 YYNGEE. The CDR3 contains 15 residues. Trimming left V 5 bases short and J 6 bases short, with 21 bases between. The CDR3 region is CASSPKGLGMPEQYF. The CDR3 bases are TGTGCCAGCAGTCCTAAGGGACTTGGAATGCCCGAGCAGTACTTC.

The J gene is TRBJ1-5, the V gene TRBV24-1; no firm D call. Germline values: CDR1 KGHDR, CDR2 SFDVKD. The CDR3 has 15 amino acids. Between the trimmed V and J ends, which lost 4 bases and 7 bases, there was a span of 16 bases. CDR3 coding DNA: TGTGCCACCAGTGAAACCGGGATCGGCGGGCAGCCCCAGCATTTT. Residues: CATSETGIGGQPQHF.

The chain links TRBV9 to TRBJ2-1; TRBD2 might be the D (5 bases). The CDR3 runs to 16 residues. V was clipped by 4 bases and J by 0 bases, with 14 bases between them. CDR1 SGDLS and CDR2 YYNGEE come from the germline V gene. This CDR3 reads CASSRRRRSSYNEQFF. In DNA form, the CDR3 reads TGTGCCAGCAGCCGGAGGCGGCGTAGCTCCTACAATGAGCAGTTCTTC. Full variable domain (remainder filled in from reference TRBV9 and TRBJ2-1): DSGVTQTPKHLITATGQRVTLRCSPRSGDLSVYWYQQSLDQGLQFLIQYYNGEERAKGNILERFSAQQFPDLHSELNLSSLELGDSALYFCASSRRRRSSYNEQFFGPGTRLTVL.

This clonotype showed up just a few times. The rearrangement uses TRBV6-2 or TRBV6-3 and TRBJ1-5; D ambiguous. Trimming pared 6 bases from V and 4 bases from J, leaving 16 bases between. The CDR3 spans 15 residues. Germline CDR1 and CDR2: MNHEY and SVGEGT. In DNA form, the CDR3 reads TGTGCCAGCAGCCGCCCCCGGGCCTTAAATCAGCCCCAGCATTTT. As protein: CASSRPRALNQPQHF.

The CDR3 DNA is TGTGCCAGCAGCATGGGGACTGTACCCTACGAGCAGTACGTC. The encoded protein is CASSMGTVPYEQYV. This chain links TRBV5-5 with TRBJ2-7, with D possibly TRBD2 on 6 matching bases. CDR3 length equals 14 residues. Trimming shortened V by 4 bases and J by 2 bases, and 13 bases separated the two germline ends. Germline CDR1 reads SGHKS; CDR2 reads YYEKEE (reference sequence).

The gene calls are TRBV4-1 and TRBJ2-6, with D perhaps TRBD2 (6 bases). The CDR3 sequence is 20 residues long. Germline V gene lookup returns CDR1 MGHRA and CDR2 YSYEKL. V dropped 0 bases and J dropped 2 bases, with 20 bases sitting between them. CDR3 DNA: TGCGCCAGCAGCCAAGATCTTTCTGGCGGGGACGTCGCTGGGGCCAACGTCCTGACTTTC. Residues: CASSQDLSGGDVAGANVLTF.

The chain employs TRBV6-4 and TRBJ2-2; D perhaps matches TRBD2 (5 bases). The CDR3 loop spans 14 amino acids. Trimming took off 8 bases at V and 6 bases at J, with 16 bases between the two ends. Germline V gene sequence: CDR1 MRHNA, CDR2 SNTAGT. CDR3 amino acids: CASAFQAGAGELFF. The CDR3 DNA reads TGTGCCAGCGCCTTTCAGGCCGGGGCCGGGGAGCTGTTTTTT.

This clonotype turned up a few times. The CDR3 DNA reads TGTGCCACCAAGTCCGGGACAGTCAATGAAAAACTGTTTTTT. This sequence encodes CATKSGTVNEKLFF. The rearrangement joins TRBV12-3 or TRBV12-4 to TRBJ1-4, with TRBD1 identical over 7 bases. J was trimmed by 5 bases and V by 10 bases; bases with no gene match: 10. The CDR3 runs to 14 residues.

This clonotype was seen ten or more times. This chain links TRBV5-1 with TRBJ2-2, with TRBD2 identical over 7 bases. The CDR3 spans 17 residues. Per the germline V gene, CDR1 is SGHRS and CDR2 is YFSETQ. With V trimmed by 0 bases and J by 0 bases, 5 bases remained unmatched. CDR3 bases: TGCGCCAGCAGCTTGGAGCCTAGCGGATCGAACACCGGGGAGCTGTTTTTT. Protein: CASSLEPSGSNTGELFF.

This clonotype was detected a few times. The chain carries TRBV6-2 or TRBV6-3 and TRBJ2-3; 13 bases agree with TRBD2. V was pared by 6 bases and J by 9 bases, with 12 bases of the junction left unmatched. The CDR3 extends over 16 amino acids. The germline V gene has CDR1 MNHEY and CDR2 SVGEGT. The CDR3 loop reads CASRPGTSGTRGTQYF. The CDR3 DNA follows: TGTGCCAGCAGGCCCGGGACTAGCGGGACCCGGGGGACGCAGTATTTT.

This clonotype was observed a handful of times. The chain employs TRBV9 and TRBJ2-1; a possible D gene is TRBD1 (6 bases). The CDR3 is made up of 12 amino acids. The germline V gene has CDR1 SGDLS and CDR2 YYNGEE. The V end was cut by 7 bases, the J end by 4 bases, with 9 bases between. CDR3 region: CASGGQYNEQFF. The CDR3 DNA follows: TGTGCCAGCGGTGGACAGTACAATGAGCAGTTCTTC.

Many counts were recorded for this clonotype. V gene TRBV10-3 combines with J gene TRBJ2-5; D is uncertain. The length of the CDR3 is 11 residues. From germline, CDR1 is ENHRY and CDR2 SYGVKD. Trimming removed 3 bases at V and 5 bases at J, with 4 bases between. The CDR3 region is CAISEGETQYF. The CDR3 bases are TGTGCCATCAGTGAAGGGGAGACCCAGTACTTC.

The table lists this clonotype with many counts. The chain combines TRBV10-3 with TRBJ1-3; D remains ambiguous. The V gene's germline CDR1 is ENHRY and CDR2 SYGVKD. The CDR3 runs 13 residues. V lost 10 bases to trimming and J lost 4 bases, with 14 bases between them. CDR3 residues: CASIPASGNTIYF. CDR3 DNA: TGTGCCAGTATTCCAGCGTCCGGAAACACCATATATTTT.

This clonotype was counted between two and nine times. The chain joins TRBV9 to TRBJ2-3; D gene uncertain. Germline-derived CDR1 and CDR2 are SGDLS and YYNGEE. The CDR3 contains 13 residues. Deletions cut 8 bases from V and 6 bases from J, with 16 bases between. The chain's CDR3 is CASGSSIGDTQYF. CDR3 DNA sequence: TGTGCCAGTGGCTCGAGTATTGGGGATACGCAGTATTTT.

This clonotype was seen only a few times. For the CDR3, the DNA is TGTGCCAGCAGTGTTCGGGACTCCTCACCGGGATGGACAGATACGCAGTATTTT. As protein: CASSVRDSSPGWTDTQYF. The chain uses TRBV2 and TRBJ2-3, with D maybe TRBD2 (6 bases). This CDR3 is 18 amino acids long. Germline CDR1 is SNHLY and CDR2 is FYNNEI. The germline V and J ends were trimmed by 4 bases and 3 bases, with 23 bases remaining between them. The complete variable domain, with remaining parts taken from reference TRBV2 and TRBJ2-3, reads EPEVTQTPSHQVTQMGQEVILRCVPISNHLYFYWYRQILGQKVEFLVSFYNNEISEKSEIFDDQFSVERPDGSNFTLKIRSTKLEDSAMYFCASSVRDSSPGWTDTQYFGPGTRLTVL.

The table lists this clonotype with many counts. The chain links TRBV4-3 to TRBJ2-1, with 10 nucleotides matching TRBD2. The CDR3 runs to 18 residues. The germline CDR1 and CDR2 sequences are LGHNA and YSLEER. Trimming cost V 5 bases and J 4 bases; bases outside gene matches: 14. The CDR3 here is CASSSSSTSGAFYNEQFF. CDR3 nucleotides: TGCGCCAGCAGCTCTTCAAGTACTAGCGGGGCCTTTTACAATGAGCAGTTCTTC.

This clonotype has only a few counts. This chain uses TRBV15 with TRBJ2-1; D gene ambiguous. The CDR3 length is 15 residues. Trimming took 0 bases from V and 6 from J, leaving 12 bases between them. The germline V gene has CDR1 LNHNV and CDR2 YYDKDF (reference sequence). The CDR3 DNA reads TGTGCCACCAGCAGAGATTGGAGCAGAAGCAATGAGCAGTTCTTC. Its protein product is CATSRDWSRSNEQFF.

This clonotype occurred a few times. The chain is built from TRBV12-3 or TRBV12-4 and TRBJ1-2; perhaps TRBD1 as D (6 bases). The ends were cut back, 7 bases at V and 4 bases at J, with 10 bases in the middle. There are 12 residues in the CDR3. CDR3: CASTSQGYGYTF. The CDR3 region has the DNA TGTGCCAGCACCTCACAGGGCTATGGCTACACCTTC.

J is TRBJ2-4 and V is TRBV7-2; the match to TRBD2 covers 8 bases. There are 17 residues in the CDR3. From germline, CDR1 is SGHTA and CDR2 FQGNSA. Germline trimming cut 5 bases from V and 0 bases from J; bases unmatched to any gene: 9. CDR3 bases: TGTGCCAGCAGCCCCGACCGGGGGGGCATAGCCAAAAACATTCAGTACTTC. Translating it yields CASSPDRGGIAKNIQYF.

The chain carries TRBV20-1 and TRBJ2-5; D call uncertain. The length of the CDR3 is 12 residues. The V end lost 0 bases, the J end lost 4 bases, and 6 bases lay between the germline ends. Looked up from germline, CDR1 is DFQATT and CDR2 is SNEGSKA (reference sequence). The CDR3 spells CSARDIIETQYF. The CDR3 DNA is TGCAGTGCTAGAGATATTATAGAGACCCAGTACTTC.

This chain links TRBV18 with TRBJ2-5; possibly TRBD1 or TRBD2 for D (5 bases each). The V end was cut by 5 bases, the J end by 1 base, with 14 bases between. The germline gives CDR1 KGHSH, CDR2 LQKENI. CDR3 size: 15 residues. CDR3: CASSRQPGPQETQYF. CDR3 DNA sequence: TGTGCCAGCTCAAGACAACCGGGACCCCAAGAGACCCAGTACTTC.

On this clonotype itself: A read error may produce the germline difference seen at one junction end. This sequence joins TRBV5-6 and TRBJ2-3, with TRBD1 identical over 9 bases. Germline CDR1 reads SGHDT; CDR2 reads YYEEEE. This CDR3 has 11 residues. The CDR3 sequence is CASSLLRQGEF. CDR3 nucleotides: TGTGCCAGCAGCTTGTTGAGACAGGGGGAATTT.

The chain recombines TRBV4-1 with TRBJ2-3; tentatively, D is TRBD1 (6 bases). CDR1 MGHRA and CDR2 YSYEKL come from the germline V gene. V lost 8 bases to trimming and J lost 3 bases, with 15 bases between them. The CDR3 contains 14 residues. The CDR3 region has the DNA TGCGCCAGCCGAAAGACAGGCCAAACAGATACGCAGTATTTT. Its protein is CASRKTGQTDTQYF.